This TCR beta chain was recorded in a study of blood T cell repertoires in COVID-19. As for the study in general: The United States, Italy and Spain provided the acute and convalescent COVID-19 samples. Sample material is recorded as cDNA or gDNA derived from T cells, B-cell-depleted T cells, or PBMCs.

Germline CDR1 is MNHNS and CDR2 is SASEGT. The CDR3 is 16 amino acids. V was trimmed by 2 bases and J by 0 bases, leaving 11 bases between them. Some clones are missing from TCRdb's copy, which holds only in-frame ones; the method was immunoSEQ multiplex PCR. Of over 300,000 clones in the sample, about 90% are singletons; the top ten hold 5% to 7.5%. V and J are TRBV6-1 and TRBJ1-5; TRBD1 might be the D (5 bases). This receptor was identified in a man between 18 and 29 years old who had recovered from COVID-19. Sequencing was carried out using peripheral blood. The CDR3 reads CASSEWRGYSNQPQHF. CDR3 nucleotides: TGTGCCAGCAGTGAATGGAGGGGTTATAGCAATCAGCCCCAGCATTTT.